These T cell receptor beta chains were read from a single sample in a study of cytomegalovirus exposure and HLA in healthy donors. Method: immunoSEQ multiplex PCR; TCRdb's copy keeps in-frame clones and lacks some. The sample yields roughly 240,000 clones, approximately 90% seen once. Sequenced sample: PBMCs. Receptors originate from a man aged 18 to 35 in good health and CMV-seronegative. The conserved cysteine and the conserved F or W are not part of the CDR3 here.

ASSPQTGGDQPQH	TRBV7-9
ASSSQGVSYEQY	TRBV5-1
ASSYRERYEQY	TRBV27
ASSVGSSRTDTQY	TRBV5-1
ASSSRLTLNTEAF	TRBV19
ASSPTGVSMGYGYT	TRBV19
ASSVSWQGYYEQY	TRBV6-1
ASSLAGTSNQGEQF	TRBV7-3
ASRTDIFPHEQY	TRBV28
ASRGEGPPDTQY	TRBV2
ASSSSTGTGELF	TRBV6-6
ASSEDNTLPYEQY	TRBV6-1
ASSLAHPGQTKETQY	TRBV7-6
ASGRSGGSGANVLT	TRBV2
ASSADRANSPLH	TRBV2
ASSYRVGYT	TRBV11-2
ASSYGFPGGETQY	TRBV6-5
AIAVAGDEQY	TRBV10-3
ASSVTGGLDSPLH	TRBV2
SVWRGPNYGYT	TRBV29-1
ATKNPGQGSNQPQH	TRBV10-3
ASSIGQGGHQPQH	TRBV6-6
ASGRGGNTGELF	TRBV12-5
ASSLGRGNSPLH	TRBV5-1
ASAFRDYQGETQY	TRBV27
ASSLGTDYGYT	TRBV5-1
ASSSVGGGTDTQY	TRBV6-6
ASSENLGDTDTQY	TRBV6-1
ASSPPGLACGHEQF	TRBV4-3
ASSLPASHGYT	TRBV5-4
ASFTGANTGELF	TRBV2
ASSVLLAGEVETQY	TRBV5-1
ASRIGQSLGETQY	TRBV28
ASSLRGSYNSPLH	TRBV5-1
ASSLSFLSGKE	TRBV5-1
ASSWIGGGAGETQY	TRBV11-2
SVEDWLAGGPFYNEQF	TRBV29-1
ASSPEGLAKNIQY	TRBV4-2
ASSLPWTSGPAYNEQF	TRBV7-2
APRGEVDQRGVGFSYEQY	TRBV7-7
ASSRQGSGNQPQH	TRBV7-9
ATSRDRAAAEAF	TRBV15
ASSLVIGLAEYNEQF	TRBV7-8
SVEVYKNYEQY	TRBV29-1
ASSFRLARNEQF	TRBV7-2
ASDGGGWGNQPQH	TRBV28
ASTRTDYSNQPQH	TRBV28
ASSLAGRTDYGYT	TRBV5-6
ASSEDVRTGSNYGYT	TRBV6-1
ASSQDLGGLNYGYT	TRBV4-2
ASSSIGLAGYNEQF	TRBV5-6
ASSPQLAGSHYEQF	TRBV7-6
ASSLGRVAGPQH	TRBV7-8
ASSQERRAGTEAF	TRBV4-1
ASMGGYNSPLH	TRBV19
ASSEGGDREAGNTIY	TRBV23-1
ASSLTGLEETQY	TRBV5-5
SAEPGNSVEQY	TRBV29-1
ATRAGGSLTDTQY	TRBV7-9
SVEDRYRGTADTQY	TRBV29-1